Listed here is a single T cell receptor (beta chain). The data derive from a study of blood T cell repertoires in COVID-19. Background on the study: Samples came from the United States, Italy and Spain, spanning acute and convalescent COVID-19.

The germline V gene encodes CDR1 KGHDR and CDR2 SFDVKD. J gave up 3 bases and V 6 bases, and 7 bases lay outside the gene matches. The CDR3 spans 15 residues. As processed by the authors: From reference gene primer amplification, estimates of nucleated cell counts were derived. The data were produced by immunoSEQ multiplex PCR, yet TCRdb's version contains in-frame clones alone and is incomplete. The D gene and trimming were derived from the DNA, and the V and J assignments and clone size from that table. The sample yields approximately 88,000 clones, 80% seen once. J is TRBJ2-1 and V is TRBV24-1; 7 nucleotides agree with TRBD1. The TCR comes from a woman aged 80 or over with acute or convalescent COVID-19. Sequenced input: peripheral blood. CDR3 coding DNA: TGTGCCACCAGTCAAGGACAGGTGAGCTACAATGAGCAGTTCTTC. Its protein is CATSQGQVSYNEQFF.